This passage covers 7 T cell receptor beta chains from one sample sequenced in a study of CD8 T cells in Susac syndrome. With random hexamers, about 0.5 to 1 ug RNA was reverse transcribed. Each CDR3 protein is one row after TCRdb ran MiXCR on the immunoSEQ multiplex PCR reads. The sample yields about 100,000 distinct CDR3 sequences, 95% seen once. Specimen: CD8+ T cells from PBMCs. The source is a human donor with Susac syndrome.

The CDR3 coding sequence is TGTGCCAGCGGTCCTACCGGGGAGCTGTTTTTT. Residues: CASGPTGELFF. V usage is TRBV27 and J usage is TRBJ2-2; D is undetermined. The CDR3 extends over 11 amino acids. V lost 8 bases and J 5 bases, leaving 6 bases between the germline ends. In germline, CDR1 is MNHEY, CDR2 SMNVEV (reference sequence).

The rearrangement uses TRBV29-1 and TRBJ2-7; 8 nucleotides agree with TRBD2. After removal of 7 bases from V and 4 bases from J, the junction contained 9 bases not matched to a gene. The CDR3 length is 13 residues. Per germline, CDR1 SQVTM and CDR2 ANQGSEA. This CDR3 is CSGKLAETYEQYF. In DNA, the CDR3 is TGCAGCGGGAAACTAGCGGAGACATACGAGCAGTACTTC.

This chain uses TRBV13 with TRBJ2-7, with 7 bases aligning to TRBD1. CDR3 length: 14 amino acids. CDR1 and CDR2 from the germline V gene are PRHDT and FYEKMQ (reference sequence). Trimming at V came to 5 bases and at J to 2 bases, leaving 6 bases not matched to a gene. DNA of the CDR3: TGTGCCAGCAGCCAAACGACAGGGACCTACGAGCAGTACTTC. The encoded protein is CASSQTTGTYEQYF.

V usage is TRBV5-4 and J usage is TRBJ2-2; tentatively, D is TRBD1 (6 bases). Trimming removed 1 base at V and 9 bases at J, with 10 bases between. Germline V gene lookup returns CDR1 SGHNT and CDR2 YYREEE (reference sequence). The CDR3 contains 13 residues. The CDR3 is CASSLRGGRELFF. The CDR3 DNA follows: TGTGCCAGCAGCTTGCGAGGGGGAAGGGAGCTGTTTTTT.

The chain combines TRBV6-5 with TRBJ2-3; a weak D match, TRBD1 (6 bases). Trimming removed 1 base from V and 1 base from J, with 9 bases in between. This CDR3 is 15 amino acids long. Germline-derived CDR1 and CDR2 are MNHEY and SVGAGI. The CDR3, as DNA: TGTGCCAGCAGTTACTGGGCAGGGGGCACAGATACGCAGTATTTT. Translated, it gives CASSYWAGGTDTQYF.

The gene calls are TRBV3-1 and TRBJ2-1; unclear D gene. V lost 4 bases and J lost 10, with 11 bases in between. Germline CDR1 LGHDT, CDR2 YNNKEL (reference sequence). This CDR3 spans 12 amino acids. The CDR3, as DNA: TGTGCCAGCAGCCCCTCCTTGCAGGAGCAGTTCTTC. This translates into CASSPSLQEQFF.

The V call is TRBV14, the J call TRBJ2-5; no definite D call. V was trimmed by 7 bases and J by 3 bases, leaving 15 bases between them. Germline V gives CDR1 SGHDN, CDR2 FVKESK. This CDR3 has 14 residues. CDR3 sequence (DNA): TGTGCCAGCAAAGGTAGCATCACCAAAGAGACCCAGTACTTC. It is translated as CASKGSITKETQYF.